The T cell receptor beta chain under discussion was sequenced for a study of cytomegalovirus exposure and HLA in healthy donors. The PCR was carried out with 60 Vbeta primers and 13 Jbeta primers. TCRdb's table, derived via immunoSEQ multiplex PCR, lists solely in-frame clones and lacks some. The sample holds about 210,000 clones, approximately 77% seen once. Notes on the study in general: The records held CMV serostatus as the only immune exposure information. It was reported that the classifier diagnosed cytomegalovirus status with high specificity and sensitivity in both the original and validation cohorts. Researchers counted roughly 160 TCR beta chains as cytomegalovirus-associated. A later analysis reportedly found that, within productive TCRs, an Asian-associated ancestry cluster had fewer N-insertions than the mean observed across the roughly 630 donors.

With respect to this clone: Its specificity is unknown.

Sequencing was performed on PBMCs. This receptor was taken from a man aged 35-49 years in good health and CMV-seropositive.

CDR3 nucleotides: TGTGCCAGCAGTTCCGGGACAGGGGTCGGAGAGCAGTACTTC. It translates to CASSSGTGVGEQYF. The chain recombines TRBV7-3 with TRBJ2-7, with 10 bases fitting TRBD1. Germline CDR1 reads SGHTA; CDR2 reads FQGTGA. CDR3 length: 14 amino acids. After removal of 6 bases from V and 7 bases from J, the junction contained 9 bases not matched to a gene.